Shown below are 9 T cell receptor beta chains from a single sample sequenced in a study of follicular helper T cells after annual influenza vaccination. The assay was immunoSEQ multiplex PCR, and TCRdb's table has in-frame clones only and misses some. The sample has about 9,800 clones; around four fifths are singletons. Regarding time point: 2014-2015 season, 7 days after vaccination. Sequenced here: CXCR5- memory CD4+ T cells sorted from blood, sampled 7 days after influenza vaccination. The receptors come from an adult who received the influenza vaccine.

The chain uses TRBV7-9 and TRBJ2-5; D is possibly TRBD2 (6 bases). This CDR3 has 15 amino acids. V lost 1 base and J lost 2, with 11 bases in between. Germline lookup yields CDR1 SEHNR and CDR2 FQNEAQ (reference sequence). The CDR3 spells CASSLVGTLQETQYF. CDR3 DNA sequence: TGTGCCAGCAGCTTAGTTGGGACTCTGCAAGAGACCCAGTACTTC.

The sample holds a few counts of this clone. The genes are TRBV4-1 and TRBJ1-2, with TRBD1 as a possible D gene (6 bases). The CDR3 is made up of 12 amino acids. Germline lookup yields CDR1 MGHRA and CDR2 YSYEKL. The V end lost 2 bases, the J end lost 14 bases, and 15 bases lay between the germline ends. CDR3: CASSQLRGHFTF. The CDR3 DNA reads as TGCGCCAGCAGCCAATTGCGGGGACACTTTACCTTC.

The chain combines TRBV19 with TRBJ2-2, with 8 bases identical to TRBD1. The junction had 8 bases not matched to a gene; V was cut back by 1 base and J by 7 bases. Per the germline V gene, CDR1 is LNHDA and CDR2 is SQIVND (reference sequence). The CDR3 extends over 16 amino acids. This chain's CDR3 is CASSIVSAGGSGELFF. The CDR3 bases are TGTGCCAGTAGTATAGTCTCCGCAGGGGGCAGCGGGGAGCTGTTTTTT.

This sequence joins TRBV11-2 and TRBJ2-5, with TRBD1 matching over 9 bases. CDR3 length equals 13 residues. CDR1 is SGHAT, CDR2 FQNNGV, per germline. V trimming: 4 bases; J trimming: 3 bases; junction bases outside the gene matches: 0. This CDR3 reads CASSWTGEETQYF. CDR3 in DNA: TGTGCCAGCAGCTGGACAGGGGAAGAGACCCAGTACTTC.

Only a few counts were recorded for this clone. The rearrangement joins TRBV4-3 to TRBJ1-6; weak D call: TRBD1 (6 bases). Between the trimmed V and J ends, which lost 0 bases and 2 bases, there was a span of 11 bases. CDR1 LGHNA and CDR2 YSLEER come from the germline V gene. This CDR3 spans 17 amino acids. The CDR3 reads CASSQESRGTYNSPLHF. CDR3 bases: TGCGCCAGCAGCCAAGAGTCCAGGGGCACCTATAATTCACCCCTCCACTTT.

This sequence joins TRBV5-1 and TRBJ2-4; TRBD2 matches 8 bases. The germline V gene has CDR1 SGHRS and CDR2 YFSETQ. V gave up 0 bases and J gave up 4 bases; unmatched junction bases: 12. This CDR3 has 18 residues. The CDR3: CASSLGLARGGAKNIQYF. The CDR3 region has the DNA TGCGCCAGCAGCTTGGGACTAGCGAGGGGTGGGGCGAAAAACATTCAGTACTTC.

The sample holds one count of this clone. The CDR3 reads CASSLRPEGPRGYTF. The CDR3 DNA sequence: TGTGCCAGCAGCTTAAGACCAGAAGGACCGCGCGGCTACACCTTC. The chain joins TRBV11-1 to TRBJ1-2; D ambiguous. CDR1 and CDR2 from the germline V gene are SGHAT and FQDESV (reference sequence). V lost 2 bases and J 8 bases, leaving 18 bases between the germline ends. This CDR3 contains 15 residues. Drawing the rest from reference TRBV11-1 and TRBJ1-2, the complete variable domain is EAEVAQSPRYKITEKSQAVAFWCDPISGHATLYWYRQILGQGPELLVQFQDESVVDDSQLPKDRFSAERLKGVDSTLKIQPAELGDSAMYLCASSLRPEGPRGYTFGSGTRLTVV.

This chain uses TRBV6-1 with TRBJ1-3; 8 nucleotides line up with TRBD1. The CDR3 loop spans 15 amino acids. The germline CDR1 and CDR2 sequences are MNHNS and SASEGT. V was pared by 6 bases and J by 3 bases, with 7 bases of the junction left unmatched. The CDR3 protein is CASSDTGGLGNTIYF. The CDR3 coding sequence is TGTGCCAGCAGCGATACAGGGGGACTTGGAAACACCATATATTTT.

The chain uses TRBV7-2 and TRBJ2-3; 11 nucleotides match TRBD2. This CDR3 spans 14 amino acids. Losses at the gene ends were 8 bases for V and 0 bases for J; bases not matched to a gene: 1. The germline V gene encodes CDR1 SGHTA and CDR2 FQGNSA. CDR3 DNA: TGTGCCAGCGGGACTAGCGGTAGCACAGATACGCAGTATTTT. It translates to CASGTSGSTDTQYF.